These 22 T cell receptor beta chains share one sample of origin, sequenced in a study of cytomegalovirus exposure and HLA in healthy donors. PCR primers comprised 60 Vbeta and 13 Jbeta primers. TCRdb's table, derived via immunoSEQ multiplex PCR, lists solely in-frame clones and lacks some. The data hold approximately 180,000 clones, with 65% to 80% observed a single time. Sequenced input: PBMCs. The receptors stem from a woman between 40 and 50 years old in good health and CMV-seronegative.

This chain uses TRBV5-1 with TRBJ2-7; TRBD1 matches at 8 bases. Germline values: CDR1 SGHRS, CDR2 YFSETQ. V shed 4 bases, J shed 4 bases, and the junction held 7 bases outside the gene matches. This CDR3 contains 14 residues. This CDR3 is CASSPTGQGYEQYV. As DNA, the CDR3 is TGCGCCAGCAGCCCCACCGGACAGGGTTACGAGCAGTACGTC.

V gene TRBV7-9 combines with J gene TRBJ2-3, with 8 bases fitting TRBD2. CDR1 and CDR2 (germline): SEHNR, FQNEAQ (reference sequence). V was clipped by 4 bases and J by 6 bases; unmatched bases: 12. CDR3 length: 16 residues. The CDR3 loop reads CASSSLAGRVRDTQYF. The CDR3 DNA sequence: TGTGCCAGCAGCTCCTTAGCGGGAAGGGTCCGGGATACGCAGTATTTT.

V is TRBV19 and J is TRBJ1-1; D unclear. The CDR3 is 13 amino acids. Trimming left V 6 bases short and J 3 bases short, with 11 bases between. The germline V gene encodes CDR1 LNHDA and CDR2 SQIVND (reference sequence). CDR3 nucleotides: TGTGCCAGTAGCTGGATCGGGTACACTGAAGCTTTCTTT. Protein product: CASSWIGYTEAFF.

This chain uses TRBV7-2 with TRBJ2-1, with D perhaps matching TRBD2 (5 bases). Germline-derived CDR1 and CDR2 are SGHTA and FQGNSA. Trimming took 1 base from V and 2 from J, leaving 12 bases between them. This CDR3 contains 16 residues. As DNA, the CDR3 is TGTGCCAGCAGCTTAGTTGTGGGAGCTCCCTACAATGAGCAGTTCTTC. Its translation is CASSLVVGAPYNEQFF.

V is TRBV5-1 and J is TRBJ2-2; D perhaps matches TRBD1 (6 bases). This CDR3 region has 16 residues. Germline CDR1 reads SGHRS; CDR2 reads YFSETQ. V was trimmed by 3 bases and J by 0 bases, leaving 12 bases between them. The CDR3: CASSSTGNANTGELFF. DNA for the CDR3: TGCGCCAGCAGCTCTACAGGGAATGCGAACACCGGGGAGCTGTTTTTT.

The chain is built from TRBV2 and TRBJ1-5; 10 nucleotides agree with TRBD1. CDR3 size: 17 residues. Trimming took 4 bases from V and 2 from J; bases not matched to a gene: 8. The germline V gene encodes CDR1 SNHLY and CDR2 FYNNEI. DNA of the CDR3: TGTGCCAGCAGTGTAGGCCGGGACAGGGGTGGCAATCAGCCCCAGCATTTT. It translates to CASSVGRDRGGNQPQHF.

The CDR3 is CASSYRRGSEAFF. The CDR3, as DNA: TGTGCCAGCAGCTACCGTAGGGGTAGTGAAGCTTTCTTT. The V gene is TRBV7-2, the J gene TRBJ1-1; maybe TRBD1 (5 bases). CDR1 and CDR2 from the germline V gene are SGHTA and FQGNSA. The V gene lost 4 bases and the J gene lost 7 bases, with 13 bases spanning the gap. The CDR3 spans 13 residues.

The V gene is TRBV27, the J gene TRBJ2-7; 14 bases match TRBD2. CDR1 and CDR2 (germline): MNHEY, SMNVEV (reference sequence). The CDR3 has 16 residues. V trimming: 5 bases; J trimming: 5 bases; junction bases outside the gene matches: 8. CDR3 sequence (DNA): TGTGCCAGCAGTCTAGGACTAGCGGGAGGAGTGAACGAGCAGTACTTC. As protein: CASSLGLAGGVNEQYF.

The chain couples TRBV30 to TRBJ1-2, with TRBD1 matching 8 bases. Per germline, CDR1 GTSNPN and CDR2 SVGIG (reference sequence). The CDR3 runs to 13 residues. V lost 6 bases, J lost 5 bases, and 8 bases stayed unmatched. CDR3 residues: CACPVWTGYGYTF. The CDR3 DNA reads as TGTGCCTGCCCGGTGTGGACAGGGTATGGCTACACCTTC.

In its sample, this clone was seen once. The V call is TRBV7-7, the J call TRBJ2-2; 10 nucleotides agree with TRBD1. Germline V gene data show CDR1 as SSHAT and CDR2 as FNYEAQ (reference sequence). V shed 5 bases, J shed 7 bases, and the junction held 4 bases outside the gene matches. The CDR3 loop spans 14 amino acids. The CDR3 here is CASSPGQGSGELFF. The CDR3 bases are TGTGCCAGCAGCCCGGGACAGGGGAGCGGGGAGCTGTTTTTT. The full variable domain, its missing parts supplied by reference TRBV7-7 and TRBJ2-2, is GAGVSQSPRYKVTKRGQDVTLRCDPISSHATLYWYQQALGQGPEFLTYFNYEAQPDKSGLPSDRFSAERPEGSISTLTIQRTEQRDSAMYRCASSPGQGSGELFFGEGSRLTVL.

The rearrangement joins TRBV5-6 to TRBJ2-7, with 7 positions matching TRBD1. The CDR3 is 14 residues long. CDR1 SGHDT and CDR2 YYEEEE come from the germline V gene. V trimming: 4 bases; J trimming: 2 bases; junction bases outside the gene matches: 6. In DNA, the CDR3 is TGTGCCAGCAGCGCCCAGACAGGGCCCTACGAGCAGTACTTC. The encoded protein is CASSAQTGPYEQYF.

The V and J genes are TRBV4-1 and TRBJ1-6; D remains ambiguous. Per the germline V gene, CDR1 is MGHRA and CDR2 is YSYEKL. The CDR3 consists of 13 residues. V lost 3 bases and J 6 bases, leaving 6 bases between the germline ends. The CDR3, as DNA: TGCGCCAGCAGCCACAACGGTAATTCACCCCTCCACTTT. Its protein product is CASSHNGNSPLHF.

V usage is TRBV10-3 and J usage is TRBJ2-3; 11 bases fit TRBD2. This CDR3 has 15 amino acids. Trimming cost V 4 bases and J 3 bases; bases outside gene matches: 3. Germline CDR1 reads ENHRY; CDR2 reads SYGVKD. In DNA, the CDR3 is TGTGCCATCAGTGGCGCTAGCGGGAGGACAGATACGCAGTATTTT. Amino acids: CAISGASGRTDTQYF.

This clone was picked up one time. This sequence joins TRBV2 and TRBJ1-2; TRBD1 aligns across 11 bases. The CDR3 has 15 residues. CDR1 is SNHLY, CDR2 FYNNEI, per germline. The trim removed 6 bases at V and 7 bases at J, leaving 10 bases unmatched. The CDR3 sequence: CASRIKGQGVAGYTF. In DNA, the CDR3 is TGTGCCAGCAGGATAAAGGGACAGGGGGTTGCTGGCTACACCTTC.

CDR3 DNA: TGTGCCAGCAGCGTAGTGGGAGGGACTAGCGAGTACAATGAGCAGTTCTTC. Protein: CASSVVGGTSEYNEQFF. The gene calls are TRBV9 and TRBJ2-1, with 10 bases fitting TRBD2. The V and J ends lost 0 bases and 4 bases, in that order; junction bases with no gene match: 7. The CDR3 loop spans 17 amino acids. Per germline, CDR1 SGDLS and CDR2 YYNGEE. Supplemented by reference TRBV9 and TRBJ2-1, the full variable domain reads DSGVTQTPKHLITATGQRVTLRCSPRSGDLSVYWYQQSLDQGLQFLIQYYNGEERAKGNILERFSAQQFPDLHSELNLSSLELGDSALYFCASSVVGGTSEYNEQFFGPGTRLTVL.

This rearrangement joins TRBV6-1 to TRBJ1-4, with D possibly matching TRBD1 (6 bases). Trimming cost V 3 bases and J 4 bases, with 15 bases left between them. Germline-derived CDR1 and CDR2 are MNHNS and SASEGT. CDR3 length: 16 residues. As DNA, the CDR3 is TGTGCCAGCAGTGACTTATCGGGCAGGGGTAATGAAAAACTGTTTTTT. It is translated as CASSDLSGRGNEKLFF.

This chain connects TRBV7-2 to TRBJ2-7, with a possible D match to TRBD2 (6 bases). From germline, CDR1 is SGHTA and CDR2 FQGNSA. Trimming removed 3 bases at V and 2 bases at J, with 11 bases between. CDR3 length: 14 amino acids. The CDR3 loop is CASSFPWRAYEQYF. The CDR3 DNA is TGTGCCAGCAGCTTTCCCTGGAGGGCCTACGAGCAGTACTTC.

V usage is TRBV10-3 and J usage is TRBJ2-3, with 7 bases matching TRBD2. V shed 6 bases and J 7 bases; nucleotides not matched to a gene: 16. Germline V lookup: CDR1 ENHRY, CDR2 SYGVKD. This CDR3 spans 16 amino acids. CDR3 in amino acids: CAISAGVSGDQNTQYF. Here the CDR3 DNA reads TGTGCCATCAGCGCGGGGGTAAGCGGGGATCAGAATACGCAGTATTTT.

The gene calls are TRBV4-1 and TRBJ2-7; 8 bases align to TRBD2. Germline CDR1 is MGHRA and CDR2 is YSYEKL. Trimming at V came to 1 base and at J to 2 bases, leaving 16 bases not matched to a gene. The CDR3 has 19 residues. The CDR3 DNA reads TGCGCCAGCAGCCAAGTAGGGGGACGTCGGCGGGAGGCGACCTACGAGCAGTACTTC. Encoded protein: CASSQVGGRRREATYEQYF.

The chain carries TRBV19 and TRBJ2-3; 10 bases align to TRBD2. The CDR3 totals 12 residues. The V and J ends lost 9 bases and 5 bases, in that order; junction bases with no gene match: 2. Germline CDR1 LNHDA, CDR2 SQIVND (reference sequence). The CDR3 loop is CASRTSGDTQYF. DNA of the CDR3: TGTGCCAGCCGGACTAGCGGAGATACGCAGTATTTT.

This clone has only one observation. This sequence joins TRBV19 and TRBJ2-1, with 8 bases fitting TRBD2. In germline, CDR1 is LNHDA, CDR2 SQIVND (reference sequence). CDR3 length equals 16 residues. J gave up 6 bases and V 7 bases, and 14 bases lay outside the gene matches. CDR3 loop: CASTSFREGLRNEQFF. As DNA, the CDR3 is TGTGCCAGTACCAGCTTCCGGGAGGGCCTACGCAATGAGCAGTTCTTC.

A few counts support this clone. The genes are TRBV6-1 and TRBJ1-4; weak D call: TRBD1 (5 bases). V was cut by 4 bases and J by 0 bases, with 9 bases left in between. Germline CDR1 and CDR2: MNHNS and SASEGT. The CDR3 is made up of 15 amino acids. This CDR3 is CASSAKTATNEKLFF. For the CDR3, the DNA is TGTGCCAGCAGTGCGAAGACAGCAACTAATGAAAAACTGTTTTTT.